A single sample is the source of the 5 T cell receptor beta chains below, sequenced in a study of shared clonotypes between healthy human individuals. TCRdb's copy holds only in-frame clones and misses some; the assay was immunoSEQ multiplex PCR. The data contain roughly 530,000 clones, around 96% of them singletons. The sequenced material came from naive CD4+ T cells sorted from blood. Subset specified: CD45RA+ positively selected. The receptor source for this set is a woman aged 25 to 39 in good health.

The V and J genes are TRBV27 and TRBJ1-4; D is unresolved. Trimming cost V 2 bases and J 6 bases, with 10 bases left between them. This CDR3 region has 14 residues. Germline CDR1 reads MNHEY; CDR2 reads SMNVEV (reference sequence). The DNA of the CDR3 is TGTGCCAGCAGTTTAATGGTCGCGGATGAAAAACTGTTTTTT. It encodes CASSLMVADEKLFF.

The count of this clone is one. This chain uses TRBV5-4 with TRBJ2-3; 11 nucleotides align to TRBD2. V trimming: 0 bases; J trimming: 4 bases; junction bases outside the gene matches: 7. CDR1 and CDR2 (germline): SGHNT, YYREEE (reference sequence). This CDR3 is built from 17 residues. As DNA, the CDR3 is TGTGCCAGCAGCTTGGGTCAACTAGCGGGAGCGGCAGATACGCAGTATTTT. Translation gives CASSLGQLAGAADTQYF.

In DNA form, the CDR3 reads TGTGCCAGCAGTTTATCTAGCTGGTCATACGAGCAGTACTTC. This sequence encodes CASSLSSWSYEQYF. The chain is built from TRBV28 and TRBJ2-5; D is perhaps TRBD2 (5 bases). The end of the DNA fits TRBJ2-7 better, so the J call may be wrong. CDR3 size: 14 residues. The germline V gene encodes CDR1 MDHEN and CDR2 SYDVKM.

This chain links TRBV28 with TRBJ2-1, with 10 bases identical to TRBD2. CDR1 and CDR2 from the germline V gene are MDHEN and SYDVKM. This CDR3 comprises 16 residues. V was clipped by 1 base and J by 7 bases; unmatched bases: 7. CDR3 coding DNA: TGTGCCAGCAGTTTATCGGGTCTAGCGGGAGCAAATGAGCAGTTCTTC. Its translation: CASSLSGLAGANEQFF.

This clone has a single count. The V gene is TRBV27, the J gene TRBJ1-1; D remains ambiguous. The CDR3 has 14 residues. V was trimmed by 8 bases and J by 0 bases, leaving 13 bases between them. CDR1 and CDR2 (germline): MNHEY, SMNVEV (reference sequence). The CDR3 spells CASWRGWMNTEAFF. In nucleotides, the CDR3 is TGTGCCAGCTGGCGGGGATGGATGAACACTGAAGCTTTCTTT.